The clone carrying this T cell receptor beta chain was observed a few times. Its target is unknown. This sample is part of a study of T cell responses to AZD1222 COVID-19 vaccine. General observations from the study: Scientists sampled the repertoires only once the peak T cell response had passed. Vaccination with two AZD1222 doses was followed by a rise in Spike-specific TCR breadth and depth.

Repertoires were generated with immunoSEQ multiplex PCR, while TCRdb's copy carries only in-frame clones and drops some. The sample comprises roughly 130,000 clones, 80% to 90% of which are singletons, and approximately 7% rests with the top ten. The sequence was obtained from an adult in good health. Sample: peripheral blood, taken on day 0 of AZD1222 vaccination.

The CDR3 DNA reads as TGTGCCAGCAGCTTAGTGAGACGTACTCTCTCTGGAAACACCATATATTTT. Protein product: CASSLVRRTLSGNTIYF. The chain carries TRBV7-6 and TRBJ1-3; no reliable D call. The CDR3 has 17 amino acids. The V and J ends lost 1 base and 0 bases respectively, with 13 bases between them. Germline lookup yields CDR1 SGHVS and CDR2 FNYEAQ.